This is a list of T cell receptor beta chains from one sample in a study of blood T cell repertoires in COVID-19. Some clones are missing from TCRdb's copy, which holds only in-frame ones; the method was immunoSEQ multiplex PCR. Of approximately 290,000 clones detected, roughly 84% appear once; the ten largest clones hold about 15%. Sequenced: peripheral blood. The receptor set was obtained from a person between 65 and 79 years old with COVID-19, enrolled during active disease. Both conserved end residues are part of each CDR3. A D gene is named only where the DNA matches it firmly. Some rows mark clone size as missing; the rest say once, few, many or name a class of expanded clone.

NA TRBJ1-1 NA 11 TRBV19 CATTNRDEAFF TGTGCCACTACGAACAGAGATGAAGCTTTCTTT
NA TRBJ1-1 once 13 TRBV28 CASRNPGQSEAFF TGTGCCAGCAGAAATCCAGGACAGTCTGAAGCTTTCTTT
TRBD2 TRBJ2-7 few 16 TRBV7-6 CASSLRRVAGAHEQYF TGTGCCAGCAGCTTGCGGCGCGTAGCGGGTGCCCACGAGCAGTACTTC
TRBD1 TRBJ2-2 NA 16 TRBV19 CASRPSRDRDTGELFF TGTGCCAGTAGACCTTCGCGGGACAGGGACACCGGGGAGCTGTTTTTT
TRBD1 TRBJ2-7 once 13 TRBV5-3 CASPGQGAEEQYF TGTGCCAGCCCGGGACAGGGGGCCGAAGAGCAGTACTTC
TRBD2 TRBJ2-3 NA 15 TRBV7-6 CASSSLAGAGDTQYF TGTGCCAGCAGCTCCCTAGCGGGTGCGGGAGATACGCAGTATTTT
TRBD1 TRBJ1-1 once 15 TRBV19 CASRIPGTGMTEAFF TGTGCCAGTAGGATTCCGGGGACAGGGATGACTGAAGCTTTCTTT
NA TRBJ2-1 NA 13 TRBV10-1 CASNRQSLNEQFF TGCGCCAGCAACCGACAGTCACTGAATGAGCAGTTCTTC
NA TRBJ2-3 NA 15 TRBV7-2 CASSLTGLITDTQYF TGTGCCAGCAGCTTAACGGGACTCATAACAGATACGCAGTATTTT
NA TRBJ1-2 NA 14 TRBV24-1 CATSEHDRNYGYTF TGTGCCACCAGTGAGCATGACAGGAACTATGGCTACACCTTC
TRBD1 TRBJ2-3 NA 16 TRBV7-9 CASLKLGQGGTDTQYF TGTGCCAGTCTTAAACTGGGACAGGGAGGCACAGATACGCAGTATTTT
TRBD2 TRBJ2-3 NA 15 TRBV4-3 CASSQDRGGTDTQYF TGCGCCAGCAGCCAAGATCGGGGGGGAACAGATACGCAGTATTTT
NA TRBJ1-2 NA 14 TRBV20-1 CSASPGIADYGYTF TGCAGTGCTAGTCCGGGGATAGCGGACTATGGCTACACCTTC
NA TRBJ1-2 NA 15 TRBV5-8 CASSFPVQANYGYTF TGTGCCAGCAGCTTCCCCGTTCAGGCGAACTATGGCTACACCTTC
NA TRBJ1-3 NA 18 TRBV3-1/TRBV3-2 CASSQDLSVVGAGNTIYF TGTGCCAGCAGCCAAGATTTAAGCGTGGTAGGGGCTGGAAACACCATATATTTT